This T cell receptor (beta chain) emerged from a study of CD8 T cells in Susac syndrome. Random-hexamer reverse transcription was applied to about 0.5 to 1 ug RNA. TCRdb processed the immunoSEQ multiplex PCR reads anew with MiXCR; each CDR3 protein has one entry. The sample includes about 120,000 distinct CDR3 sequences, about 94% seen only once; the top ten take 0.21%. Germline trimming cut 4 bases from V and 3 bases from J; bases unmatched to any gene: 9. The CDR3 totals 16 residues. CDR1 and CDR2 (germline): SGDLS, YYNGEE. Under recently defined diagnostic criteria, the patients with Susac syndrome qualified as having definite or probable disease. Both CD4+ and CD8+ T cells were negatively isolated, and TEMRA cells underwent FACS enrichment.

The chain has TRBV9 and TRBJ2-2, with 7 bases matching TRBD2. The material sequenced was CD8+ T cells from PBMCs. The clonotype comes from a human donor with Susac syndrome. The chain's CDR3 is CASSTRLAAYTGELFF. CDR3 nucleotides: TGTGCCAGCAGCACAAGACTAGCAGCATACACCGGGGAGCTGTTTTTT. Drawing the rest from reference TRBV9 and TRBJ2-2, the complete variable domain is DSGVTQTPKHLITATGQRVTLRCSPRSGDLSVYWYQQSLDQGLQFLIQYYNGEERAKGNILERFSAQQFPDLHSELNLSSLELGDSALYFCASSTRLAAYTGELFFGEGSRLTVL.